These 31 T cell receptor beta chains share one sample of origin, sequenced in a study of T-cell memory formation after mild COVID-19. TCRdb analysed the 5' RACE reads with MiXCR anew, one entry per CDR3 protein. The sample lists a few hundred thousand distinct CDR3 sequences; 15% to 20% were seen once. The sequencing sample was made of PBMCs or a T cell subset sorted from them (not recorded which). The receptors were sampled from a man aged 18-30 years who had mild COVID-19 (a few samples of this study predate the infection). Cell type and time point are not known.

With respect to this clonotype: A much larger clone differs from this one at a single base, so this may be a read error. The chain recombines TRBV6-1 with TRBJ1-5; D is ambiguous. Looked up from germline, CDR1 is MNHNS and CDR2 is SASEGT. The CDR3 loop spans 13 amino acids. V was pared by 4 bases and J by 0 bases, with 4 bases between. The CDR3 region is CASSVGSNQPQHF. In DNA, the CDR3 is TGTGCCAGCAGTGTGGGTAGCAATCAGCCCCAGCATTTT.

CDR3 amino acids: CASSLGAGGSQQFF. The CDR3 DNA follows: TGTGCCAGCAGCTTAGGGGCGGGGGGTTCTCAGCAGTTCTTC. V and J are TRBV7-8 and TRBJ2-1, with 8 bases lining up with TRBD2. The CDR3 runs 14 residues. The V and J ends lost 1 base and 11 bases, in that order; junction bases with no gene match: 7. The germline CDR1 and CDR2 sequences are SGHVS and FQNEAQ.

This clonotype was picked up a small number of times. This chain links TRBV5-4 with TRBJ2-1, with 12 bases matching TRBD2. Germline V lookup: CDR1 SGHNT, CDR2 YYREEE (reference sequence). The ends lost 4 bases at V and 4 bases at J; junction bases unmatched: 9. The CDR3 has 17 amino acids. This chain's CDR3 is CASSPATSGGTYNEQFF. The CDR3 coding sequence is TGTGCCAGCAGCCCTGCCACTAGCGGGGGGACTTACAATGAGCAGTTCTTC.

V is TRBV4-1 and J is TRBJ2-1; TRBD1 or TRBD2 may be the D gene (5 bases each). CDR1 MGHRA and CDR2 YSYEKL come from the germline V gene. The CDR3 contains 18 residues. The V end lost 0 bases, the J end lost 12 bases, and 27 bases lay between the germline ends. The CDR3 spells CASSQDEGIMTGSKGQFF. The CDR3 bases are TGCGCCAGCAGCCAAGACGAGGGGATTATGACGGGCTCCAAGGGGCAGTTCTTC.

The chain uses TRBV7-9 and TRBJ1-2; D not certain. V was shortened by 5 bases and J by 3 bases, with 16 bases between the two germline ends. CDR3 length: 15 residues. CDR1 is SEHNR and CDR2 is FQNEAQ in the germline V gene (reference sequence). The CDR3 sequence is CASSPGGPEYYGYTF. DNA for the CDR3: TGTGCCAGCAGCCCAGGCGGCCCGGAATACTATGGCTACACCTTC.

This clonotype was picked up a small number of times. This chain uses TRBV24-1 with TRBJ1-1; unclear D gene. Trimming stripped 3 bases from V and 0 bases from J, with 4 bases between. Germline assignment: CDR1 KGHDR and CDR2 SFDVKD. This CDR3 is 13 amino acids long. The CDR3 reads CATSDNLNTEAFF. The CDR3 DNA is TGTGCCACCAGTGATAACCTGAACACTGAAGCTTTCTTT.

This clonotype was seen a few times. J is TRBJ2-3 and V is TRBV11-2; tentative D call: TRBD2 (6 bases). Germline V gives CDR1 SGHAT, CDR2 FQNNGV. The CDR3 covers 13 residues. Trimming stripped 6 bases from V and 8 bases from J, with 15 bases between. The CDR3 reads CASRGLQGPTQYF. CDR3 nucleotides: TGTGCCAGCAGGGGACTCCAGGGCCCTACGCAGTATTTT.

The chain is built from TRBV4-3 and TRBJ2-3; 10 bases line up with TRBD2. This CDR3 spans 17 amino acids. Germline V CDR1 and CDR2: LGHNA, YSLEER. Losses at the gene ends were 1 base for V and 3 bases for J; bases not matched to a gene: 7. The CDR3 DNA is TGCGCCAGCAGCCAAGTACTAGCGGGGAGTCTTACAGATACGCAGTATTTT. As protein: CASSQVLAGSLTDTQYF.

The rearrangement uses TRBV7-2 and TRBJ1-2, with 8 bases aligning to TRBD1. The CDR3 contains 14 residues. Germline-derived CDR1 and CDR2 are SGHTA and FQGNSA. J gave up 4 bases and V 6 bases, and 7 bases lay outside the gene matches. The DNA of the CDR3 is TGTGCCAGCAGTGTCCTACAGGGGGTCTATGGCTACACCTTC. Translating gives CASSVLQGVYGYTF.

This clonotype was found a few times. The J gene is TRBJ2-4, the V gene TRBV5-1; TRBD1 aligns across 7 bases. Looked up from germline, CDR1 is SGHRS and CDR2 is YFSETQ. The CDR3 loop spans 16 amino acids. The J segment lost 2 bases and the V segment lost 5 bases, leaving 10 bases of the junction unmatched. The CDR3 DNA is TGCGCCAGCAGTTGGACAGGTCCGGGTCCCAAAAACATTCAGTACTTC. Translating it yields CASSWTGPGPKNIQYF.

The V and J genes are TRBV7-9 and TRBJ2-5; tentatively, D is TRBD1 (6 bases). There are 13 residues in the CDR3. The germline V gene encodes CDR1 SEHNR and CDR2 FQNEAQ (reference sequence). Trimming left V 6 bases short and J 5 bases short, with 13 bases between. The CDR3 nucleotides are TGTGCCAGCAGGGGCAGGGGAGCGGAGACCCAGTACTTC. Translating it yields CASRGRGAETQYF.

This chain joins TRBV12-3 or TRBV12-4 and TRBJ1-6; 8 nucleotides line up with TRBD1. Losses at the gene ends were 3 bases for V and 9 bases for J; bases not matched to a gene: 7. CDR3 length: 15 amino acids. In nucleotides, the CDR3 is TGTGCCAGCAGTTTTTTAGCAGGGGGCGGTTCACCCCTCCACTTT. As protein: CASSFLAGGGSPLHF.

The genes are TRBV20-1 and TRBJ2-2; 7 positions match TRBD2. With V trimmed by 1 base and J by 1 base, 6 bases remained unmatched. Per germline, CDR1 DFQATT and CDR2 SNEGSKA (reference sequence). The CDR3 runs 16 residues. The CDR3 DNA is TGCAGTGCTAGAGTGTGGCAGCGGGGGAACACCGGGGAGCTGTTTTTT. Translation: CSARVWQRGNTGELFF.

The chain links TRBV15 to TRBJ2-6; unclear D gene. The CDR3 is made up of 16 amino acids. CDR1 and CDR2 from the germline V gene are LNHNV and YYDKDF (reference sequence). V was pared by 0 bases and J by 4 bases, with 10 bases between. CDR3 sequence reads: CATSRDTPAGANVLTF. For the CDR3, the DNA is TGTGCCACCAGCAGAGACACCCCGGCAGGGGCCAACGTCCTGACTTTC.

This clonotype was seen more than once but under ten times. The rearrangement links TRBV20-1 to TRBJ1-2; D is perhaps TRBD1 (5 bases). The CDR3 has 13 amino acids. Germline lookup yields CDR1 DFQATT and CDR2 SNEGSKA (reference sequence). V shed 5 bases and J shed 2 bases, with 12 bases lying between them. The CDR3 coding sequence is TGCAGTGCTGGATCCGGGACGAACTATGGCTACACCTTC. It translates to CSAGSGTNYGYTF.

This clonotype was picked up many times. CDR3: CATSGSQGDTQYF. The CDR3 DNA follows: TGTGCCACCAGTGGTTCACAGGGAGATACGCAGTATTTT. This chain links TRBV24-1 with TRBJ2-3; maybe TRBD1 (6 bases). The ends were cut back, 5 bases at V and 5 bases at J, with 10 bases in the middle. The CDR3 length is 13 residues. The V gene's germline CDR1 is KGHDR and CDR2 SFDVKD.

This clonotype was detected only a few times. This chain uses TRBV18 with TRBJ1-6; 8 bases fit TRBD1. V was clipped by 3 bases and J by 9 bases; unmatched bases: 10. CDR3 length: 16 residues. Germline CDR1 reads KGHSH; CDR2 reads LQKENI. The CDR3 loop reads CASSPPTGGFASPLHF. The CDR3 nucleotides are TGTGCCAGCTCACCGCCCACAGGGGGGTTTGCTTCACCCCTCCACTTT.

The chain carries TRBV11-2 and TRBJ1-2, with TRBD1 matching over 12 bases. Germline V gene lookup returns CDR1 SGHAT and CDR2 FQNNGV. There are 16 residues in the CDR3. V lost 1 base and J lost 5; bases outside the gene matches: 5. Here the CDR3 DNA reads TGTGCCAGCAGCTTAGTGGGGACAGGGGGCTGGTATGGCTACACCTTC. It translates to CASSLVGTGGWYGYTF.

The rearrangement links TRBV18 to TRBJ1-6; 9 nucleotides line up with TRBD1. V dropped 5 bases and J dropped 8; count of bases not matched to a gene: 7. The CDR3 is 15 residues long. CDR1 and CDR2 (germline): KGHSH, LQKENI. The DNA of the CDR3 is TGTGCCAGCTCAAGAGGGACAGGGACGGATTCACCCCTCCACTTT. Encoded protein: CASSRGTGTDSPLHF. The full variable domain, its missing parts supplied by reference TRBV18 and TRBJ1-6, is NAGVMQNPRHLVRRRGQEARLRCSPMKGHSHVYWYRQLPEEGLKFMVYLQKENIIDESGMPKERFSAEFPKEGPSILRIQQVVRGDSAAYFCASSRGTGTDSPLHFGNGTRLTVT.

In its sample, this clonotype was seen a few times. V usage is TRBV5-1 and J usage is TRBJ1-3; no clear D. Germline V CDR1 and CDR2: SGHRS, YFSETQ. This CDR3 region has 15 residues. Trimming pared 0 bases from V and 0 bases from J, leaving 7 bases between. CDR3 loop: CASSLAGSSGNTIYF. The CDR3 DNA reads TGCGCCAGCAGCTTGGCGGGGAGCTCTGGAAACACCATATATTTT.

The J gene is TRBJ2-7, the V gene TRBV5-1, with D perhaps TRBD2 (5 bases). Germline CDR1 SGHRS, CDR2 YFSETQ. CDR3 size: 14 residues. Trimming pared 2 bases from V and 2 bases from J, leaving 11 bases between. CDR3 nucleotide sequence: TGCGCCAGCAGCTTCGGGGAAACCCCCTACGAGCAGTACGTC. Protein: CASSFGETPYEQYV.

This clonotype was seen more than once but under ten times. The chain joins TRBV5-6 to TRBJ2-7; 7 bases line up with TRBD1. The CDR3 extends over 13 amino acids. The germline V gene encodes CDR1 SGHDT and CDR2 YYEEEE. With V trimmed by 0 bases and J by 6 bases, 3 bases remained unmatched. The CDR3 DNA reads TGTGCCAGCAGCTTGGGACAGGGCATCGAGCAGTACGTC. It yields the protein CASSLGQGIEQYV.

This chain links TRBV7-9 with TRBJ1-4; tentatively, D is TRBD1 (5 bases). V dropped 4 bases and J dropped 5 bases, with 14 bases sitting between them. Per germline, CDR1 SEHNR and CDR2 FQNEAQ (reference sequence). The CDR3 consists of 15 residues. In DNA, the CDR3 is TGTGCCAGCAGCTCCCCGGGACCGCTCAATGAAAAACTGTTTTTT. Translating gives CASSSPGPLNEKLFF.

This clonotype was detected only a few times. The CDR3 region has the DNA TGTGCCAGCAGCTCCTCTGGGGCCAGAGATACGCAGTATTTT. It yields the protein CASSSSGARDTQYF. The chain has TRBV7-2 and TRBJ2-3, with D perhaps matching TRBD1 (5 bases). The germline V and J ends were trimmed by 4 bases and 5 bases, with 13 bases remaining between them. The CDR3 runs 14 residues. CDR1 SGHTA and CDR2 FQGNSA come from the germline V gene. The whole variable domain, remainder taken from reference TRBV7-2 and TRBJ2-3, is GAGVSQSPSNKVTEKGKDVELRCDPISGHTALYWYRQSLGQGLEFLIYFQGNSAPDKSGLPSDRFSAERTGGSVSTLTIQRTQQEDSAVYLCASSSSGARDTQYFGPGTRLTVL.

The chain uses TRBV4-2 and TRBJ2-2; D is possibly TRBD2 (6 bases). The CDR3 loop spans 13 amino acids. V was clipped by 5 bases and J by 5 bases, with 9 bases between them. CDR1 and CDR2 (germline): LGHNA, YNFKEQ. CDR3 bases: TGTGCCAGCAGCTGGGGGGAGACCGGGGAGCTGTTTTTT. Amino acids: CASSWGETGELFF.

The chain uses TRBV7-9 and TRBJ2-7, with no clear D. This CDR3 contains 14 residues. Germline V gives CDR1 SEHNR, CDR2 FQNEAQ (reference sequence). Trimming shortened V by 3 bases and J by 0 bases, and 9 bases separated the two germline ends. The CDR3 loop is CASSLPMSSYEQYF. Written as DNA, the CDR3 is TGTGCCAGCAGCTTGCCAATGAGCTCCTACGAGCAGTACTTC.

The sample holds many counts of this clonotype. This chain links TRBV12-3 or TRBV12-4 with TRBJ2-5; D is unresolved. Trimming shortened V by 4 bases and J by 2 bases, and 11 bases separated the two germline ends. The CDR3 length is 14 residues. The CDR3 reads CASSSLNRQETQYF. CDR3 coding DNA: TGTGCCAGCAGTTCCTTGAACAGACAAGAGACCCAGTACTTC.

The chain is built from TRBV28 and TRBJ2-7; possible D gene TRBD1, 6 bases. Germline CDR1 and CDR2: MDHEN and SYDVKM. The CDR3 length is 15 residues. Trimming pared 4 bases from V and 2 bases from J, leaving 15 bases between. CDR3 nucleotides: TGTGCCAGCAGTTCGGCCGGGACATCAACCTACGAGCAGTACGTC. Encoded protein: CASSSAGTSTYEQYV.

This clonotype was recorded many times. This rearrangement joins TRBV4-1 to TRBJ2-3; D possibly matches TRBD1 or TRBD2 (6 bases each). Germline CDR1 reads MGHRA; CDR2 reads YSYEKL. The CDR3 sequence is 16 residues long. With 3 bases removed from V and 0 bases from J, the gap between germline ends came to 13 bases. CDR3 nucleotides: TGCGCCAGCAGCCAGGAGGGGACACCTAGCACAGATACGCAGTATTTT. Amino acid sequence: CASSQEGTPSTDTQYF.

This clonotype was seen a handful of times. The chain carries TRBV27 and TRBJ2-5, with 8 bases lining up with TRBD1. The V gene end was trimmed by 5 bases and the J gene end by 1 base; junction bases not matched to a gene: 12. The length of the CDR3 is 17 residues. In germline, CDR1 is MNHEY, CDR2 SMNVEV (reference sequence). The CDR3 protein is CASSHRGARSPQETQYF. The CDR3 nucleotides read TGTGCCAGCAGTCACAGGGGGGCGAGGAGCCCCCAAGAGACCCAGTACTTC.

V is TRBV6-6 and J is TRBJ1-3; 7 nucleotides agree with TRBD1. Trimming at V came to 7 bases and at J to 0 bases, leaving 9 bases not matched to a gene. CDR1 is MNHNY, CDR2 SVGAGI, per germline (reference sequence). The CDR3 spans 16 residues. Here the CDR3 DNA reads TGTGCCAGCACTCCAACAGGGGCCTACTCTGGAAACACCATATATTTT. It specifies CASTPTGAYSGNTIYF.